The 20 T cell receptor beta chains given below trace back to one sample, sequenced in a study of vaccination and CD4 T cells after COVID-19. Treatment described: roughly 11-day PBMC culture with coronavirus spike peptide pools or control peptides (ViraFEST assay). Sequencing of the DNA from cultured CD4+ T cells was carried out with the Oncomine TCR Beta short-read assay. MiXCR was run by TCRdb on the PCR reads, yielding one entry per CDR3 protein. The repertoire holds about 20,000 distinct CDR3 sequences, with roughly two fifths as singletons. The antigens for these receptors are not known. Sequencing was carried out using CD4+ T cells from blood, cultured in vitro. These receptors all come from a human donor who had recovered from COVID-19.

The genes are TRBV6-1 and TRBJ2-1; 8 positions agree with TRBD1. The germline V gene encodes CDR1 MNHNS and CDR2 SASEGT. This CDR3 contains 17 residues. The V segment lost 9 bases and the J segment 4 bases; nucleotides outside the gene matches: 17. Written as DNA, the CDR3 is TGTGCCAGGGGGACAGGCGGCCCACCGGTTTCATACAATGAGCAGTTCTTC. As protein: CARGTGGPPVSYNEQFF.

The CDR3 nucleotides read TGTGCCGGCGGCAATACAGGCTACGAGCAGTACTTC. Amino acid sequence: CAGGNTGYEQYF. This sequence joins TRBV2 and TRBJ2-7; perhaps TRBD1 as D (5 bases). Trimming removed 11 bases from V and 3 bases from J, with 14 bases in between. The CDR3 is 12 amino acids. Germline V lookup: CDR1 SNHLY, CDR2 FYNNEI.

The chain carries TRBV4-3 and TRBJ1-4, with D hard to call. V was trimmed by 1 base and J by 1 base, leaving 4 bases between them. Germline-derived CDR1 and CDR2 are LGHNA and YSLEER. The length of the CDR3 is 14 residues. This CDR3 reads CASSQGETNEKLFF. For the CDR3, the DNA is TGCGCCAGCAGCCAAGGGGAAACTAATGAAAAACTGTTTTTT.

This chain joins TRBV19 and TRBJ1-2; the D gene is possibly TRBD1 (6 bases). The V and J ends lost 1 base and 4 bases respectively, with 19 bases between them. CDR3 length: 17 residues. Germline V CDR1 and CDR2: LNHDA, SQIVND (reference sequence). DNA of the CDR3: TGTGCCAGTAGTATAGTCGGGGGCCATTCCAAAACCTATGGCTACACCTTC. Amino acids: CASSIVGGHSKTYGYTF. Based on the CDR3 plus reference TRBV19 and TRBJ1-2, the full variable domain is DGGITQSPKYLFRKEGQNVTLSCEQNLNHDAMYWYRQDPGQGLRLIYYSQIVNDFQKGDIAEGYSVSREKKESFPLTVTSAQKNPTAFYLCASSIVGGHSKTYGYTFGSGTRLTVV.

This clonotype has a handful of counts. The chain has TRBV11-2 and TRBJ2-3, with 12 bases that match TRBD2. Germline V lookup: CDR1 SGHAT, CDR2 FQNNGV. Germline trimming cut 11 bases from V and 9 bases from J; bases unmatched to any gene: 9. The CDR3 contains 13 residues. CDR3 in amino acids: CASRLAGGLTQYF. The CDR3 DNA reads as TGTGCCTCGCGGCTAGCGGGGGGGCTCACGCAGTATTTT.

In its sample, this clonotype was seen a few times. The chain has TRBV11-3 and TRBJ1-1; D is unclear. The CDR3 sequence is 13 residues long. Germline-derived CDR1 and CDR2 are SGHNT and YENEEA. Trimming removed 1 base at V and 2 bases at J, with 5 bases between. The CDR3: CASSLVQNTEAFF. In nucleotides, the CDR3 is TGTGCCAGCAGCTTAGTGCAAAACACTGAAGCTTTCTTT.

DNA of the CDR3: TGTGCCAGCAGTTTCGGGGGGTTGGACACTGAAGCTTTCTTT. Translated: CASSFGGLDTEAFF. The genes are TRBV12-3 or TRBV12-4 and TRBJ1-1; possibly TRBD1 for D (5 bases). There are 14 residues in the CDR3. The V end lost 3 bases, the J end lost 3 bases, and 11 bases lay between the germline ends.

CDR3 amino acids: CASNQGWNTEAFF. The CDR3 coding sequence is TGTGCCAGCAACCAGGGGTGGAACACTGAAGCTTTCTTT. The V gene is TRBV6-1, the J gene TRBJ1-1, with a possible D match to TRBD1 (6 bases). V gave up 7 bases and J gave up 1 base, with 10 bases separating them. Germline-derived CDR1 and CDR2 are MNHNS and SASEGT. The CDR3 is made up of 13 amino acids.

The chain is built from TRBV28 and TRBJ1-1; possible D gene TRBD1, 5 bases. The CDR3 spans 16 residues. Trimming removed 8 bases from V and 1 base from J, with 20 bases in between. Germline CDR1 and CDR2: MDHEN and SYDVKM. In DNA form, the CDR3 reads TGTGCCAGCCTTCCCCCCGGGGACTGGAAGAACACTGAAGCTTTCTTT. It is translated as CASLPPGDWKNTEAFF.

The table lists this clonotype with a few counts. V and J are TRBV5-1 and TRBJ2-7; 7 bases fit TRBD2. In germline, CDR1 is SGHRS, CDR2 YFSETQ. The J segment lost 10 bases and the V segment lost 4 bases, leaving 14 bases of the junction unmatched. The CDR3 sequence is 14 residues long. In nucleotides, the CDR3 is TGCGCCAGCAGCCCCGGCCCCCTCGGGAGGAGCCAGTACTTC. This gives the protein CASSPGPLGRSQYF.

The genes are TRBV28 and TRBJ1-4; no firm D call. The CDR3 is made up of 14 amino acids. With 6 bases removed from V and 8 bases from J, the gap between germline ends came to 16 bases. CDR1 MDHEN and CDR2 SYDVKM come from the germline V gene. The CDR3 region is CASSTPVRVEKLFF. In DNA form, the CDR3 reads TGTGCCAGCAGCACCCCAGTGAGAGTGGAAAAACTGTTTTTT.

This clonotype was detected once. The chain combines TRBV19 with TRBJ2-5; D might be TRBD1 (5 bases). V lost 5 bases and J lost 2, with 12 bases in between. The CDR3 is made up of 14 amino acids. Germline V gene sequence: CDR1 LNHDA, CDR2 SQIVND (reference sequence). The DNA of the CDR3 is TGTGCCAGTAGTCCGCGCCGGACACAAGAGACCCAGTACTTC. It specifies CASSPRRTQETQYF.

The rearrangement joins TRBV18 to TRBJ2-3, with D tentatively TRBD1 or TRBD2 (5 bases each). This CDR3 region has 14 residues. V gave up 3 bases and J gave up 2 bases, with 9 bases separating them. CDR1 is KGHSH and CDR2 is LQKENI in the germline V gene. The CDR3 is CASSPPGPTDTQYF. CDR3 in DNA: TGTGCCAGCTCACCCCCGGGGCCCACAGATACGCAGTATTTT.

The chain couples TRBV11-2 to TRBJ1-5; D unresolved. CDR1 and CDR2 (germline): SGHAT, FQNNGV. This CDR3 is 13 amino acids long. The ends were cut back, 0 bases at V and 9 bases at J, with 9 bases in the middle. CDR3 protein: CASSLEAGRPQHF. CDR3 DNA sequence: TGTGCCAGCAGCTTAGAGGCGGGTCGGCCCCAGCATTTT.

The chain links TRBV18 to TRBJ1-6; D is possibly TRBD1 (6 bases). V lost 6 bases, J lost 9 bases, and 18 bases lay in between. CDR1 and CDR2 from the germline V gene are KGHSH and LQKENI. The CDR3 sequence is 15 residues long. The CDR3 nucleotides read TGTGCCAGCTCCCCTACACGGCAGGGGAGTTCACCCCTCCACTTT. Amino acids: CASSPTRQGSSPLHF. The variable domain in full, with the rest retrieved from reference TRBV18 and TRBJ1-6, is NAGVMQNPRHLVRRRGQEARLRCSPMKGHSHVYWYRQLPEEGLKFMVYLQKENIIDESGMPKERFSAEFPKEGPSILRIQQVVRGDSAAYFCASSPTRQGSSPLHFGNGTRLTVT.

This clonotype was counted only a few times. The J gene is TRBJ2-2, the V gene TRBV19; weak D call: TRBD1 (5 bases). The germline CDR1 and CDR2 sequences are LNHDA and SQIVND (reference sequence). This CDR3 has 13 amino acids. V gave up 3 bases and J gave up 6 bases, with 8 bases separating them. The CDR3 spells CASSIPGPGELFF. DNA of the CDR3: TGTGCCAGTAGTATTCCAGGGCCCGGGGAGCTGTTTTTT.

This clonotype appeared a few times. The chain combines TRBV10-1 with TRBJ2-1, with TRBD1 identical over 8 bases. The CDR3 covers 13 residues. Trimming took 10 bases from V and 5 from J; bases not matched to a gene: 7. Germline-derived CDR1 and CDR2 are WNHNN and SYGVQD (reference sequence). The CDR3 region has the DNA TGCGCCACGACGGACAGGGTAAACAATGAGCAGTTCTTC. Protein: CATTDRVNNEQFF.

This chain joins TRBV28 and TRBJ1-1, with D maybe TRBD1 (5 bases). CDR1 and CDR2 (germline): MDHEN, SYDVKM. The CDR3 length is 13 residues. V was shortened by 3 bases and J by 5 bases, with 10 bases between the two germline ends. This chain's CDR3 is CASSLARVTEAFF. The CDR3 coding sequence is TGTGCCAGCAGTTTGGCCAGGGTAACTGAAGCTTTCTTT.

This clonotype was recorded a few times. The chain carries TRBV2 and TRBJ2-2; D uncertain. The CDR3 runs to 12 residues. Per germline, CDR1 SNHLY and CDR2 FYNNEI. Trimming left V 6 bases short and J 6 bases short, with 8 bases between. Here the CDR3 reads CASSGYPGELFF. The CDR3 DNA sequence: TGTGCCAGCAGCGGTTATCCCGGGGAGCTGTTTTTT.

The chain uses TRBV20-1 and TRBJ2-1, with TRBD2 identical over 12 bases. Looked up from germline, CDR1 is DFQATT and CDR2 is SNEGSKA (reference sequence). With V trimmed by 6 bases and J by 7 bases, 4 bases remained unmatched. CDR3 size: 13 residues. The CDR3 protein is CSALAGGRNEQFF. CDR3 in DNA: TGCAGTGCCCTAGCGGGGGGGAGGAATGAGCAGTTCTTC.